This is a list of T cell receptor beta chains from one sample in a study of blood T cell repertoires in COVID-19. The repertoire was sequenced with immunoSEQ multiplex PCR; TCRdb's copy has only in-frame clones and lacks some. The sample yields under 150,000 clones, approximately 82% seen once. The sequenced sample consisted of peripheral blood. Source of these receptors: a man aged 40-49 years with active or convalescent COVID-19. CDR3s include the opening cysteine and the closing phenylalanine or tryptophan. Fields, in order: V gene, clone size, D gene, J gene, CDR3 protein, CDR3 DNA. The D gene is left open where the match is weak. Expanded clones are given a class, and other clones once, few, many or no size at all.

V: TRBV18
size: .
D: TRBD2
J: TRBJ2-5
CDR3: CASSPLPGLAGGQETQYF
DNA: TGTGCCAGCTCACCCCTTCCGGGACTAGCGGGGGGGCAAGAGACCCAGTACTTC

V: TRBV7-9
size: .
D: TRBD2
J: TRBJ2-1
CDR3: CASSFSFRQRGGGNEQFF
DNA: TGTGCCAGCAGCTTTTCCTTCCGTCAGCGGGGGGGCGGGAATGAGCAGTTCTTC

V: TRBV30
size: .
D: TRBD1
J: TRBJ2-7
CDR3: CAWRDRSTYEQYF
DNA: TGTGCCTGGAGGGACAGGAGCACCTACGAGCAGTACTTC

V: TRBV2
size: .
D: .
J: TRBJ1-4
CDR3: CASRVGANEKLFF
DNA: TGTGCCAGCAGGGTAGGGGCTAATGAAAAACTGTTTTTT

V: TRBV2
size: .
D: TRBD1
J: TRBJ2-6
CDR3: CASRTDRGISGANVLTF
DNA: TGTGCCAGCAGGACGGACAGGGGAATCTCTGGGGCCAACGTCCTGACTTTC

V: TRBV12-3/TRBV12-4
size: .
D: .
J: TRBJ1-5
CDR3: CASSFGGNQPQHF
DNA: TGTGCCAGCAGTTTTGGAGGGAATCAGCCCCAGCATTTT

V: TRBV19
size: .
D: .
J: TRBJ1-5
CDR3: CASSIGGPPQHF
DNA: TGTGCCAGTAGTATTGGAGGTCCGCCCCAGCATTTT

V: TRBV4-3
size: few
D: TRBD1
J: TRBJ1-4
CDR3: CASSQGQGPNEKLFF
DNA: TGCGCCAGCAGCCAAGGACAGGGGCCTAATGAAAAACTGTTTTTT

V: TRBV28
size: .
D: .
J: TRBJ2-6
CDR3: CASSSLPQGSGANVLTF
DNA: TGTGCCAGCAGTTCCCTGCCTCAGGGCTCTGGGGCCAACGTCCTGACTTTC

V: TRBV5-1
size: .
D: TRBD1
J: TRBJ1-1
CDR3: CASSSNGQGGTEAFF
DNA: TGCGCCAGCAGCTCGAACGGACAGGGTGGCACTGAAGCTTTCTTT